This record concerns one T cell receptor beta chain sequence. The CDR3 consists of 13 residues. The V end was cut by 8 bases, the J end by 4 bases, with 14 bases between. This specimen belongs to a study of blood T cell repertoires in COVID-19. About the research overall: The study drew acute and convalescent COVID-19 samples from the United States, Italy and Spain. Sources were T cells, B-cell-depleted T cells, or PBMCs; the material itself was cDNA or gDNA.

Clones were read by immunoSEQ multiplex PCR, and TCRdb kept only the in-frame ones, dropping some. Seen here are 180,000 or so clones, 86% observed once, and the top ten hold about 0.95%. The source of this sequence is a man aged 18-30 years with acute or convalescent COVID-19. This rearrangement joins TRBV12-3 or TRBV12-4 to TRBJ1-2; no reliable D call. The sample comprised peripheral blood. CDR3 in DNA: TGTGCCAGCCGTTCAACCTCAGGCTATGGCTACACCTTC. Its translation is CASRSTSGYGYTF.